The 2 T cell receptor beta chains presented below share a single source sample, sequenced in a study of T cell responses to AZD1222 COVID-19 vaccine. Profiled with immunoSEQ multiplex PCR; TCRdb holds only in-frame clones, not every one. The data hold over 130,000 clones, with 85% to 95% observed a single time. This material consisted of peripheral blood, taken 28 days after the second AZD1222 dose. The receptor set was obtained from an adult who received the AZD1222 COVID-19 vaccine.

The chain employs TRBV13 and TRBJ2-7, with 9 bases fitting TRBD1. The CDR3 is made up of 14 amino acids. Germline V gives CDR1 PRHDT, CDR2 FYEKMQ (reference sequence). Trimming took 4 bases from V and 3 from J; bases not matched to a gene: 4. The CDR3 DNA is TGTGCCAGCAGCTCCGGGACAGGGAACTACGAGCAGTACGTC. It is translated as CASSSGTGNYEQYV.

The chain couples TRBV6-5 to TRBJ1-2; the match to TRBD1 covers 7 bases. There are 14 residues in the CDR3. CDR1 MNHEY and CDR2 SVGAGI come from the germline V gene. V dropped 7 bases and J dropped 6; count of bases not matched to a gene: 11. The CDR3 region has the DNA TGTGCCAGCACGAGTAAACAGGGGTGGAATGGCTACACCTTC. It is translated as CASTSKQGWNGYTF.